This T cell receptor beta chain stems from a study of CD8 T cells in Susac syndrome. CD8+ and CD4+ blood T cells underwent TCR beta sequencing. CD8+ and CD4+ T cells were negatively isolated; TEMRA cells were FACS-enriched. This CDR3 has 18 amino acids. CDR1 and CDR2 (germline): SGHVS, FNYEAQ. V was clipped by 0 bases and J by 0 bases; unmatched bases: 1. This clonotype was counted once. Reverse transcription of roughly 0.5 to 1 ug RNA was performed with random hexamers. Coverage of TCR beta CDR3 amplification by immunoSEQ multiplex PCR extended to 54 Vbeta and 13 Jbeta. TCRdb reprocessed the immunoSEQ multiplex PCR reads with MiXCR, giving one entry per CDR3 protein. The data contain 95,000 to 150,000 distinct CDR3 sequences, approximately 95% of them singletons.

The chain has TRBV7-6 and TRBJ2-2; TRBD2 matches 13 bases. The receptor comes from a human donor with multiple sclerosis. Material: CD8+ T cells from PBMCs. This chain's CDR3 is CASSLAGTSGTNTGELFF. CDR3 nucleotide sequence: TGTGCCAGCAGCTTAGCAGGGACTAGCGGGACGAACACCGGGGAGCTGTTTTTT.